One and the same sample provided the 8 T cell receptor beta chains below, sequenced in a study of untreated major depressive disorder. Produced via immunoSEQ multiplex PCR; TCRdb's table is partial and in-frame only. The profile shows about 21,000 clones, 85% to 90% of them singletons. Sequencing input: CD4+ T cells from PBMCs. Receptors were obtained from a woman in her thirties or forties in good health.

The V call is TRBV6-1, the J call TRBJ1-5; 7 bases are shared with TRBD1. With 8 bases clipped from V and 11 bases from J, the junction kept 3 bases outside the gene matches. Germline CDR1 reads MNHNS; CDR2 reads SASEGT. This CDR3 is 10 amino acids long. CDR3 bases: TGTGCCAGCGGGGACAGCACCCAGCATTTT. As protein: CASGDSTQHF.

The chain couples TRBV18 to TRBJ1-2; D is ambiguous. This CDR3 comprises 14 residues. The germline gives CDR1 KGHSH, CDR2 LQKENI. Trimming took off 2 bases at V and 8 bases at J, with 15 bases between the two ends. CDR3 bases: TGTGCCAGCTCACCAATGGCCACGGGAGACGGCTACACCTTC. It specifies CASSPMATGDGYTF.

The genes are TRBV5-4 and TRBJ1-2, with 8 bases fitting TRBD1. CDR3 length equals 14 residues. The germline V gene encodes CDR1 SGHNT and CDR2 YYREEE (reference sequence). V was clipped by 3 bases and J by 5 bases; unmatched bases: 6. The CDR3 loop reads CASSSLDRGYGYTF. CDR3 in DNA: TGTGCCAGCAGCTCCCTAGACAGGGGATATGGCTACACCTTC. Full variable domain (remainder filled in from reference TRBV5-4 and TRBJ1-2): ETGVTQSPTHLIKTRGQQVTLRCSSQSGHNTVSWYQQALGQGPQFIFQYYREEENGRGNFPPRFSGLQFPNYSSELNVNALELDDSALYLCASSSLDRGYGYTFGSGTRLTVV.

The sample holds one count of this clone. The chain combines TRBV10-2 with TRBJ1-2; TRBD1 matches 12 bases. The CDR3 sequence is 15 residues long. The junction had 6 bases not matched to a gene; V was cut back by 6 bases and J by 4 bases. Germline V gene data show CDR1 as WSHSY and CDR2 as SAAADI. The CDR3 loop is CASRDGTGGPYGYTF. In DNA form, the CDR3 reads TGCGCCAGCAGAGACGGGACAGGGGGCCCCTATGGCTACACCTTC.

This rearrangement joins TRBV6-1 to TRBJ2-6; D is uncertain. This CDR3 comprises 16 residues. Germline CDR1 is MNHNS and CDR2 is SASEGT. The V gene lost 4 bases and the J gene lost 0 bases, with 10 bases spanning the gap. CDR3 sequence reads: CASSVSANSGANVLTF. CDR3 nucleotide sequence: TGTGCCAGCAGTGTAAGCGCTAACTCTGGGGCCAACGTCCTGACTTTC.

J is TRBJ1-2 and V is TRBV12-5; no reliable D call. Germline loops: CDR1 LGHNT, CDR2 FRNRAP. There are 12 residues in the CDR3. Trimming shortened V by 1 base and J by 4 bases, and 4 bases separated the two germline ends. CDR3 coding DNA: TGTGCTAGTGGTTTGGATGGCTATGGCTACACCTTC. Its translation is CASGLDGYGYTF.

A few counts support this clone. The chain is built from TRBV6-6 and TRBJ1-5; maybe TRBD1 (6 bases). V dropped 7 bases and J dropped 8 bases, with 21 bases sitting between them. CDR1 and CDR2 from the germline V gene are MNHNY and SVGAGI (reference sequence). The CDR3 is 15 residues long. This chain's CDR3 is CASNPGGGRGEPQHF. DNA for the CDR3: TGTGCCAGCAACCCTGGGGGGGGGCGAGGGGAGCCCCAGCATTTT.

The chain couples TRBV4-1 to TRBJ2-5; D possibly corresponds to TRBD1 (6 bases). The germline gives CDR1 MGHRA, CDR2 YSYEKL. Trimming removed 0 bases from V and 1 base from J, with 6 bases in between. This CDR3 has 14 residues. The CDR3 nucleotides read TGCGCCAGCAGCCAAGAAGGGGGCCAAGAGACCCAGTACTTC. Protein sequence: CASSQEGGQETQYF.